Presented here are 30 T cell receptor beta chains from one specimen sequenced in a study of blood T cell repertoires in COVID-19. Some clones are missing from TCRdb's copy, which holds only in-frame ones; the method was immunoSEQ multiplex PCR. There are about 260,000 clones in the sample; around 86% occur only once, and around 2% lies in the top ten. The sequencing sample was made of PBMCs or T cells enriched from blood (not recorded which). These receptor sequences come from a woman aged 50 to 60 who had recovered from COVID-19.

This chain joins TRBV6-5 and TRBJ1-5; no clear D. This CDR3 contains 15 residues. CDR1 and CDR2 (germline): MNHEY, SVGAGI. The ends were cut back, 5 bases at V and 4 bases at J, with 15 bases in the middle. The CDR3 reads CASSTGRGTNQPQHF. CDR3 DNA: TGTGCCAGCAGTACTGGGAGAGGTACAAATCAGCCCCAGCATTTT.

The chain employs TRBV3-1 (or the pseudogene TRBV3-2) and TRBJ2-3, with TRBD2 matching 10 bases. This CDR3 is built from 20 residues. From germline, CDR1 is LGHDT and CDR2 YNNKEL (reference sequence). V shed 0 bases, J shed 4 bases, and the junction held 16 bases outside the gene matches. CDR3 region: CASSQDLGQRGGLPADTQYF. Here the CDR3 DNA reads TGTGCCAGCAGCCAAGATCTCGGTCAGCGGGGGGGCCTCCCAGCAGATACGCAGTATTTT.

The DNA for the CDR3 is TGTGCCAGCTCACCACGGTTAGACACCAAAGAGACCCAGTACTTC. Amino acid sequence: CASSPRLDTKETQYF. The chain combines TRBV18 with TRBJ2-5; D uncertain. V lost 1 base and J lost 3, with 12 bases in between. Germline CDR1 KGHSH, CDR2 LQKENI. CDR3 length equals 15 residues.

This clone was seen more than once but under ten times. The chain recombines TRBV28 with TRBJ1-6, with D hard to call. The CDR3 covers 14 residues. Between the trimmed V and J ends, which lost 2 bases and 7 bases, there was a span of 9 bases. Germline V gene sequence: CDR1 MDHEN, CDR2 SYDVKM. The CDR3 nucleotides are TGTGCCAGCAGTTTAGTGGTCAGAAATTCACCCCTCCACTTT. It is translated as CASSLVVRNSPLHF.

This chain connects TRBV29-1 to TRBJ1-4; TRBD1 matches at 8 bases. J was trimmed by 8 bases and V by 7 bases; bases with no gene match: 3. Germline assignment: CDR1 SQVTM and CDR2 ANQGSEA. CDR3 size: 11 residues. The CDR3 loop is CSARTGEKLFF. The CDR3 nucleotides read TGCAGCGCGAGGACAGGGGAAAAACTGTTTTTT.

Only one count was recorded for this clone. The V gene is TRBV6-1, the J gene TRBJ2-1; 10 bases agree with TRBD2. The CDR3 is 16 amino acids. The junction had 7 bases not matched to a gene; V was cut back by 1 base and J by 7 bases. CDR1 and CDR2 from the germline V gene are MNHNS and SASEGT. Written as DNA, the CDR3 is TGTGCCAGCAGTGAAGTCGGAGCGGGGGGGCTTAATGAGCAGTTCTTC. Translated: CASSEVGAGGLNEQFF.

The rearrangement uses TRBV7-2 and TRBJ1-3, with 7 bases that match TRBD1. The ends lost 1 base at V and 0 bases at J; junction bases unmatched: 6. The CDR3 extends over 17 amino acids. Germline CDR1 is SGHTA and CDR2 is FQGNSA. The CDR3 nucleotides read TGTGCCAGCAGCTTAGGGGCAGGGGGTTTCTCTGGAAACACCATATATTTT. Amino acids: CASSLGAGGFSGNTIYF. Variable domain in full (rest from reference TRBV7-2 and TRBJ1-3): GAGVSQSPSNKVTEKGKDVELRCDPISGHTALYWYRQSLGQGLEFLIYFQGNSAPDKSGLPSDRFSAERTGGSVSTLTIQRTQQEDSAVYLCASSLGAGGFSGNTIYFGEGSWLTVV.

This clone was counted a single time. The CDR3 sequence: CASSIDGSGGRGTQYF. The DNA of the CDR3 is TGTGCCAGTAGTATAGACGGTAGCGGGGGCCGAGGTACGCAGTATTTT. The rearrangement links TRBV19 to TRBJ2-3; 9 nucleotides align to TRBD2. This CDR3 has 16 amino acids. J lost 8 bases, V lost 0 bases, and 9 bases had no gene match. CDR1 and CDR2 from the germline V gene are LNHDA and SQIVND (reference sequence).

The genes are TRBV6-2 or TRBV6-3 and TRBJ1-2; 12 bases are a match to TRBD1. This CDR3 region has 20 residues. The germline V gene has CDR1 MNHEY and CDR2 SVGEGT. After removal of 5 bases from V and 4 bases from J, the junction contained 20 bases not matched to a gene. The CDR3 is CASSHNGGDRDRGRSYGYTF. CDR3 sequence (DNA): TGTGCCAGCAGTCACAACGGGGGAGACCGGGACAGGGGGCGATCCTATGGCTACACCTTC.

The chain employs TRBV6-5 and TRBJ2-3, with D possibly matching TRBD2 (6 bases). The germline gives CDR1 MNHEY, CDR2 SVGAGI. Trimming pared 4 bases from V and 2 bases from J, leaving 13 bases between. The length of the CDR3 is 15 residues. DNA of the CDR3: TGTGCCAGCAGTTTCTGGGGCGGGGTCACAGATACGCAGTATTTT. Protein: CASSFWGGVTDTQYF.

The chain recombines TRBV18 with TRBJ1-1, with D perhaps matching TRBD1 (5 bases). The CDR3 spans 15 residues. V dropped 2 bases and J dropped 1 base, with 11 bases sitting between them. The V gene's germline CDR1 is KGHSH and CDR2 LQKENI. The CDR3 DNA sequence: TGTGCCAGCTCACCAAGAGGACAAAGGAACACTGAAGCTTTCTTT. It encodes CASSPRGQRNTEAFF.

The V and J genes are TRBV29-1 and TRBJ2-7; D is perhaps TRBD1 (5 bases). This CDR3 has 12 amino acids. Trimming stripped 7 bases from V and 7 bases from J, with 17 bases between. Per germline, CDR1 SQVTM and CDR2 ANQGSEA. The CDR3 nucleotides read TGCAGCGCCACCGCAGGGAATCGTGAGCAGTACTTC. Protein: CSATAGNREQYF.

The chain combines TRBV4-3 with TRBJ1-2; D is possibly TRBD1 (5 bases). Germline V gene data show CDR1 as LGHNA and CDR2 as YSLEER. The CDR3 is made up of 15 amino acids. V was shortened by 0 bases and J by 5 bases, with 13 bases between the two germline ends. The CDR3 nucleotides read TGCGCCAGCAGCCAAGATTCCACAGGTAGATATGGCTACACCTTC. It yields the protein CASSQDSTGRYGYTF.

The chain carries TRBV13 and TRBJ2-2, with D hard to call. The V gene lost 2 bases and the J gene lost 3 bases, with 4 bases spanning the gap. CDR1 is PRHDT, CDR2 FYEKMQ, per germline (reference sequence). The CDR3 has 13 amino acids. The CDR3, as DNA: TGTGCCAGCAGCTTAACTGACACCGGGGAGCTGTTTTTT. Protein: CASSLTDTGELFF.

The gene calls are TRBV5-4 and TRBJ2-2, with D maybe TRBD2 (6 bases). V was shortened by 0 bases and J by 4 bases, with 10 bases between the two germline ends. This CDR3 is 15 amino acids long. Germline V gives CDR1 SGHNT, CDR2 YYREEE (reference sequence). Here the CDR3 DNA reads TGTGCCAGCAGCTTGGCCCTAGCGACCACCGGGGAGCTGTTTTTT. Amino acids: CASSLALATTGELFF. The variable domain in full, completed from reference TRBV5-4 and TRBJ2-2, reads ETGVTQSPTHLIKTRGQQVTLRCSSQSGHNTVSWYQQALGQGPQFIFQYYREEENGRGNFPPRFSGLQFPNYSSELNVNALELDDSALYLCASSLALATTGELFFGEGSRLTVL.

The J gene is TRBJ2-1, the V gene TRBV10-3; 12 bases line up with TRBD2. The CDR3 extends over 14 amino acids. V lost 4 bases and J lost 9; bases outside the gene matches: 4. The germline V gene has CDR1 ENHRY and CDR2 SYGVKD. CDR3 region: CAISGTSGKVEQFF. In DNA form, the CDR3 reads TGTGCCATCAGTGGGACTAGCGGGAAGGTTGAGCAGTTCTTC.

The genes are TRBV27 and TRBJ2-5; D is undetermined. Per germline, CDR1 MNHEY and CDR2 SMNVEV (reference sequence). The CDR3 is 13 residues long. Trimming shortened V by 0 bases and J by 1 base, and 3 bases separated the two germline ends. CDR3 DNA sequence: TGTGCCAGCAGTTTATCCCGCCAAGAGACCCAGTACTTC. It yields the protein CASSLSRQETQYF.

This clone was recorded once. This rearrangement joins TRBV18 to TRBJ2-2; TRBD2 might be the D (5 bases). Germline assignment: CDR1 KGHSH and CDR2 LQKENI. The CDR3 length is 13 residues. V lost 1 base to trimming and J lost 6 bases, with 6 bases between them. In DNA, the CDR3 is TGTGCCAGCTCACCACTAGCGTCCGGGGAGCTGTTTTTT. It translates to CASSPLASGELFF.

The rearrangement links TRBV5-6 to TRBJ2-7; TRBD1 matches 8 bases. CDR3 length equals 13 residues. Trimming removed 2 bases from V and 5 bases from J; junction bases left unmatched: 3. Germline V CDR1 and CDR2: SGHDT, YYEEEE. CDR3 nucleotides: TGTGCCAGCAGCTTCCAGGGGGCACACGAGCAGTACTTC. This translates into CASSFQGAHEQYF.

This sequence joins TRBV20-1 and TRBJ2-7; TRBD2 matches at 11 bases. Germline V gene data show CDR1 as DFQATT and CDR2 as SNEGSKA (reference sequence). Losses at the gene ends were 3 bases for V and 2 bases for J; bases not matched to a gene: 6. The CDR3 loop spans 15 amino acids. The CDR3 is CSASLTSGGAYEQYF. The CDR3 nucleotides are TGCAGTGCTAGTCTCACTAGCGGGGGTGCCTACGAGCAGTACTTC.

V usage is TRBV24-1 and J usage is TRBJ2-2; D unclear. V lost 5 bases, J lost 0 bases, and 6 bases lay in between. CDR3 size: 14 residues. Germline loops: CDR1 KGHDR, CDR2 SFDVKD. CDR3 DNA: TGTGCCACCAGTGTCACGGCGAACACCGGGGAGCTGTTTTTT. Protein: CATSVTANTGELFF.

The chain carries TRBV28 and TRBJ2-1, with 10 positions matching TRBD1. Trimming cost V 7 bases and J 3 bases; bases outside gene matches: 18. This CDR3 is built from 19 residues. The V gene's germline CDR1 is MDHEN and CDR2 SYDVKM. In DNA, the CDR3 is TGTGCCAGCATCACATCAGGGACAGGGGCTTTGTCGTACTACAATGAGCAGTTCTTC. Residues: CASITSGTGALSYYNEQFF.

The count of this clone is one. V usage is TRBV11-2 and J usage is TRBJ2-7; no clear D. The CDR3 contains 16 residues. In germline, CDR1 is SGHAT, CDR2 FQNNGV. V gave up 1 base and J gave up 1 base, with 14 bases separating them. The CDR3 reads CASSLVTKVLSYEQYF. The CDR3 DNA sequence: TGTGCCAGCAGCTTAGTCACTAAGGTTTTATCCTACGAGCAGTACTTC.

The chain recombines TRBV18 with TRBJ1-4; D is unclear. The ends were cut back, 4 bases at V and 5 bases at J, with 5 bases in the middle. Per germline, CDR1 KGHSH and CDR2 LQKENI. The CDR3 is 12 amino acids. The CDR3 DNA follows: TGTGCCAGCTCACAGCGAAATGAAAAACTGTTTTTT. Translation gives CASSQRNEKLFF.

The V gene is TRBV7-9, the J gene TRBJ1-1; TRBD1 matches 9 bases. CDR1 is SEHNR and CDR2 is FQNEAQ in the germline V gene (reference sequence). The CDR3 loop spans 13 amino acids. V was pared by 3 bases and J by 4 bases, with 0 bases of the junction left unmatched. As DNA, the CDR3 is TGTGCCAGCAGCTTGGGACAGGGCACTGAAGCTTTCTTT. Translated: CASSLGQGTEAFF.

As concerns this clone: One end of the junction fails to match germline, which may point to a read error. This chain connects TRBV6-5 to TRBJ1-2, with D perhaps TRBD1 (6 bases). CDR3 length: 11 residues. In germline, CDR1 is MNHEY, CDR2 SVGAGI. This chain's CDR3 is CASSSYRDTRF. For the CDR3, the DNA is TGTGCCAGCAGTAGCTACCGGGACACAAGGTTC.

V gene TRBV28 combines with J gene TRBJ1-5, with 9 bases identical to TRBD1. CDR3 length equals 12 residues. The germline V gene encodes CDR1 MDHEN and CDR2 SYDVKM. J gave up 6 bases and V 6 bases, and 0 bases lay outside the gene matches. For the CDR3, the DNA is TGTGCCAGCAGGACAGGGGGTCAGCCCCAGCATTTT. This encodes CASRTGGQPQHF.

In its sample, this clone was seen a few times. V is TRBV7-2 and J is TRBJ2-7, with 11 nucleotides matching TRBD1. Looked up from germline, CDR1 is SGHTA and CDR2 is FQGNSA. Unmatched junction bases numbered 9, after V lost 0 bases and J lost 11 bases. This CDR3 has 15 amino acids. Here the CDR3 DNA reads TGTGCCAGCAGCTTAGCCGGGACAGGGGGTAAGAGGGAGTACTTC. It yields the protein CASSLAGTGGKREYF.

V usage is TRBV2 and J usage is TRBJ1-2; a possible D gene is TRBD1 (6 bases). Looked up from germline, CDR1 is SNHLY and CDR2 is FYNNEI. Trimming removed 5 bases from V and 5 bases from J, with 15 bases in between. This CDR3 comprises 14 residues. CDR3 loop: CASSHWDTGYGYTF. Here the CDR3 DNA reads TGTGCCAGCAGTCATTGGGACACGGGGTATGGCTACACCTTC.

This chain links TRBV5-3 with TRBJ2-1, with D maybe TRBD2 (6 bases). TRBV5-3 is marked as an open reading frame, function uncertain. Between the trimmed V and J ends, which lost 6 bases and 5 bases, there was a span of 24 bases. This CDR3 comprises 17 residues. CDR3 protein: CARNAGAGWEHDNEQFF. CDR3 bases: TGTGCCAGAAACGCTGGGGCGGGGTGGGAACACGACAATGAGCAGTTCTTC.